This T cell receptor (beta chain) came from a study of blood T cell repertoires in COVID-19. Study as a whole: PBMCs, B-cell-depleted T cells, or T cells provided the cDNA or gDNA that made up the material.

V shed 0 bases, J shed 2 bases, and the junction held 5 bases outside the gene matches. Germline loops: CDR1 LGHDT, CDR2 YNNKEL (reference sequence). This CDR3 has 19 residues. Per the study methods: Reference gene primer amplification in the assay estimated nucleated cell counts. Sequenced by immunoSEQ multiplex PCR; TCRdb stores in-frame clones only, minus some. V and J calls and clone size are those listed in that table; D and trimming were worked out from the DNA. The data contain under 450,000 clones, 70% to 90% of them singletons. The V gene is TRBV3-1 (or the pseudogene TRBV3-2), the J gene TRBJ2-6; 12 positions agree with TRBD1. Material for sequencing was peripheral blood. This TCR was recovered from a woman in her forties with COVID-19, enrolled during active disease. CDR3 protein: CASSQDVRDRGPGANVLTF. As DNA, the CDR3 is TGTGCCAGCAGCCAAGATGTGAGGGACAGGGGGCCTGGGGCCAACGTCCTGACTTTC.